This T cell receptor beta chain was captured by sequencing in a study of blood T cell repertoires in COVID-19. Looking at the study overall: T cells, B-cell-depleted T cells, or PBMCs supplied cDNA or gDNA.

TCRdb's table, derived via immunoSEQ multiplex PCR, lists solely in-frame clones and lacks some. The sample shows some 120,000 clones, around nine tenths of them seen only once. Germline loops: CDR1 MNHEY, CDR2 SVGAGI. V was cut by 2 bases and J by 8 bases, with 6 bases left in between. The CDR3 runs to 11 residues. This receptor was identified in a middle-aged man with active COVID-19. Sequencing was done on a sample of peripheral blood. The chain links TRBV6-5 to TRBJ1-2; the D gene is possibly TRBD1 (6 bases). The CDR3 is CASSYGGGYTF. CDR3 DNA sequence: TGTGCCAGCAGTTACGGGGGCGGCTACACCTTC.